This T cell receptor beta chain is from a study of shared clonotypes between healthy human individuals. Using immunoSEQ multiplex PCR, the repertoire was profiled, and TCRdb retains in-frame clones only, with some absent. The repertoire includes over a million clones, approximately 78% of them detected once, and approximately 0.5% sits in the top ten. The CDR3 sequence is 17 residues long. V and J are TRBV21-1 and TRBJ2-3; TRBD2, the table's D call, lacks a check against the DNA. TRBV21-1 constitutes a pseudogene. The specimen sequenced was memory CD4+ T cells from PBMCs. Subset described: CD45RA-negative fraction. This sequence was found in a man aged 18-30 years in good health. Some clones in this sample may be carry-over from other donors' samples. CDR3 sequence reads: CASRDAYRDYSTDTQYF. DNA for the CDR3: TGTGCCAGCAGGGACGCCTACAGGGACTATAGCACAGATACGCAGTATTTT.